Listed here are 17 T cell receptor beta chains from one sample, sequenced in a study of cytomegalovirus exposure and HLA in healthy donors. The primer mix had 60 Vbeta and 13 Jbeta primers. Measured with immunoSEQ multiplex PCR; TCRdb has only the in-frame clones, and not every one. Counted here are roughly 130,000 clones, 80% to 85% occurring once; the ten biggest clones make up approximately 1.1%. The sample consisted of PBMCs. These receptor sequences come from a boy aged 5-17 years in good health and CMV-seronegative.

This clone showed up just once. CDR3 DNA: TGTGCCAGCAGTCCCCGTGGGAGTTACGAGCAGTACTTC. Translated: CASSPRGSYEQYF. The chain employs TRBV27 and TRBJ2-7; D possibly corresponds to TRBD2 (5 bases). This CDR3 is built from 13 residues. Germline V CDR1 and CDR2: MNHEY, SMNVEV (reference sequence). With 5 bases removed from V and 4 bases from J, the gap between germline ends came to 12 bases.

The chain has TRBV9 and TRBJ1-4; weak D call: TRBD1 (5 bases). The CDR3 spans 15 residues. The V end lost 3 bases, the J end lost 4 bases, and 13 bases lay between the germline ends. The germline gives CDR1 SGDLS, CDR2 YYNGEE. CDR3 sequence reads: CASSAGVEGNEKLFF. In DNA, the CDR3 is TGTGCCAGCAGCGCGGGGGTGGAGGGTAATGAAAAACTGTTTTTT. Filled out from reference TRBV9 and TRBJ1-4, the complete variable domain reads DSGVTQTPKHLITATGQRVTLRCSPRSGDLSVYWYQQSLDQGLQFLIQYYNGEERAKGNILERFSAQQFPDLHSELNLSSLELGDSALYFCASSAGVEGNEKLFFGSGTQLSVL.

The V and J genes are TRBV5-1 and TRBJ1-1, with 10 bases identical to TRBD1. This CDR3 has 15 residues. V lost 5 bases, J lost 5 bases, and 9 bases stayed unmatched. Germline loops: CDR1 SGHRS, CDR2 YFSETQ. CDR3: CASSSSRTGGTEAFF. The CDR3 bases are TGCGCCAGCAGTTCCAGTCGGACAGGGGGAACTGAAGCTTTCTTT.

CDR3 sequence reads: CASSLLGLAGENEQFF. The CDR3 DNA reads as TGTGCCAGCAGTTTATTGGGACTAGCGGGAGAGAATGAGCAGTTCTTC. The chain couples TRBV27 to TRBJ2-1, with 14 bases that match TRBD2. V trimming: 1 base; J trimming: 7 bases; junction bases outside the gene matches: 3. This CDR3 spans 16 amino acids. Germline V gene lookup returns CDR1 MNHEY and CDR2 SMNVEV (reference sequence).

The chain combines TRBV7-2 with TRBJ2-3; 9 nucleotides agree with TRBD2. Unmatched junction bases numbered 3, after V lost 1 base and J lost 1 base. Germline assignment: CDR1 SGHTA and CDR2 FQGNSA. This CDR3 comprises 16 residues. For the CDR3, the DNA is TGTGCCAGCAGCTTAGATGTAGCGGGGGGCACAGATACGCAGTATTTT. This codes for CASSLDVAGGTDTQYF.

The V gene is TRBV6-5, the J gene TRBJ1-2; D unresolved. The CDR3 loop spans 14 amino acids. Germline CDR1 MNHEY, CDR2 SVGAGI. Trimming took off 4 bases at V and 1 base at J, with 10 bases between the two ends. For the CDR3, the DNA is TGTGCCAGCAGTTCCCCCAGACTTAACTATGGCTACACCTTC. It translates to CASSSPRLNYGYTF.

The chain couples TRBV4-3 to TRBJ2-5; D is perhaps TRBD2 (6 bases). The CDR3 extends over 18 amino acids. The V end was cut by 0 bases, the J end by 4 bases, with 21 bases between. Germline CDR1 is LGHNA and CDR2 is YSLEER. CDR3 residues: CASSQEPSGGINGETQYF. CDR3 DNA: TGCGCCAGCAGCCAAGAACCCTCGGGCGGGATCAATGGAGAGACCCAGTACTTC.

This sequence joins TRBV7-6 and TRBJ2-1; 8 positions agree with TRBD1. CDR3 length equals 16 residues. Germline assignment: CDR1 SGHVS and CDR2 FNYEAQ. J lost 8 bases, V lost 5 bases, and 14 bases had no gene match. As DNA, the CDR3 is TGTGCCAGCAGCCCAGAGCCGGGACAGGCCCACGATGAGCAGTTCTTC. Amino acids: CASSPEPGQAHDEQFF.

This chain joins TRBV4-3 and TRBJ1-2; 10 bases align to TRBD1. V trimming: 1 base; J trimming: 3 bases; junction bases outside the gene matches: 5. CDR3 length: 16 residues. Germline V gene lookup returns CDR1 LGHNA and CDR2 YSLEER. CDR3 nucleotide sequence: TGCGCCAGCAGCCAAGGGGAGGGGACAGGGGACTATGGCTACACCTTC. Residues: CASSQGEGTGDYGYTF.

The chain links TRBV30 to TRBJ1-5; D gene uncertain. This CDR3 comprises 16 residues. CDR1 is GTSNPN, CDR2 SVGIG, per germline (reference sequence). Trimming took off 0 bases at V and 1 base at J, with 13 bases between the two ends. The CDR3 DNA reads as TGTGCCTGGAGTGTATTGGGCGGGCACAGCAATCAGCCCCAGCATTTT. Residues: CAWSVLGGHSNQPQHF.

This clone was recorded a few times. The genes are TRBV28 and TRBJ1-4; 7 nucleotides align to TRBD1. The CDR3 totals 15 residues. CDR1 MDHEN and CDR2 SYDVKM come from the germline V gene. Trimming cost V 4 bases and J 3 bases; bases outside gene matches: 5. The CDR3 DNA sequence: TGTGCCAGCAGTTCCCCGACAGGGTCTAATGAAAAACTGTTTTTT. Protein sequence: CASSSPTGSNEKLFF.

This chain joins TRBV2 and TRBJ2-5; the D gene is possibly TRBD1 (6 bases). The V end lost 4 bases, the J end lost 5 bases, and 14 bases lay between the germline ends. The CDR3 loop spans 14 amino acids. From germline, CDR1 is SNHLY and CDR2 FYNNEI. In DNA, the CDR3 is TGTGCCAGCAGTGCACAGGGTCGGCGGGAGACCCAGTACTTC. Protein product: CASSAQGRRETQYF.

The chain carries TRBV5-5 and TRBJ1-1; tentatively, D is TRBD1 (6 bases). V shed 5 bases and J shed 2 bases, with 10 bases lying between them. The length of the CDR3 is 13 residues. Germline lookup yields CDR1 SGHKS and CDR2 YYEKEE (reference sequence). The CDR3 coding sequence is TGTGCCAGCAGGCCCAGGGGAAACACTGAAGCTTTCTTT. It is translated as CASRPRGNTEAFF.

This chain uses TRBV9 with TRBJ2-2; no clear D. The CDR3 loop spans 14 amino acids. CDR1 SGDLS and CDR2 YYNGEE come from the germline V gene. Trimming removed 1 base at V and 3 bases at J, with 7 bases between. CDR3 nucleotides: TGTGCCAGCAGCGTAAGCCGGTACACCGGGGAGCTGTTTTTT. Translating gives CASSVSRYTGELFF.

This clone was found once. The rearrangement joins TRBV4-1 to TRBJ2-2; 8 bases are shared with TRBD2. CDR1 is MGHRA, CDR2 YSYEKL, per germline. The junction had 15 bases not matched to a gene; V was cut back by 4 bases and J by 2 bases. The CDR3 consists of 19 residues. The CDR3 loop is CASSPFRAGDLRNTGELFF. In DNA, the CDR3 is TGCGCCAGCAGCCCTTTTCGAGCGGGAGACCTGAGAAACACCGGGGAGCTGTTTTTT.

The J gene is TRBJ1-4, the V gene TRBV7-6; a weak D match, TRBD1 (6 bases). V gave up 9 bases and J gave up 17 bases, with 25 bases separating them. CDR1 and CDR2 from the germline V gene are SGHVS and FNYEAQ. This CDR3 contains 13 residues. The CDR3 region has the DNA TGTGCCAGACAAGGGACATCCTTGTGCCACTGCTTTTTT. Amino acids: CARQGTSLCHCFF.

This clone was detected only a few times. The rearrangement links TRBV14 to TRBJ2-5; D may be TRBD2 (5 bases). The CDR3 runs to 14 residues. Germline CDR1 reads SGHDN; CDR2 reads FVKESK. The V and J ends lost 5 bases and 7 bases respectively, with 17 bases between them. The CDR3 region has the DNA TGTGCCAGCAGCGCAGGCCTCGCTCGGGGGACCCAGTACTTC. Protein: CASSAGLARGTQYF.